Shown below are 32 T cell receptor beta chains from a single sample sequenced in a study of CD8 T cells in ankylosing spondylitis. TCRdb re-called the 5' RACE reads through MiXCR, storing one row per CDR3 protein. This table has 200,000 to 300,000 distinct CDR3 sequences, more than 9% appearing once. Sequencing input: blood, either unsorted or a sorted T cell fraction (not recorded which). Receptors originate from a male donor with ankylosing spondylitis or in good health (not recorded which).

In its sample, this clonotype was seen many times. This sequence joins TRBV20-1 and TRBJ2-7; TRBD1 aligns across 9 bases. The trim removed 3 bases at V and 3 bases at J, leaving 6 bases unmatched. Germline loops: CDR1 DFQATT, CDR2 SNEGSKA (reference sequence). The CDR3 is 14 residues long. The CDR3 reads CSASDGQGRYEQYF. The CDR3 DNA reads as TGCAGTGCTAGCGATGGACAGGGGCGCTACGAGCAGTACTTC.

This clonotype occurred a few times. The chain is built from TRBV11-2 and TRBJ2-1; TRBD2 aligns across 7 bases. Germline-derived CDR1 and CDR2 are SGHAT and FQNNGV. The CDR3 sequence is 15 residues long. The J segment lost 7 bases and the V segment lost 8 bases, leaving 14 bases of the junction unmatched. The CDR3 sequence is CASSRGDRIGNEQFF. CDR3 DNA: TGTGCCAGCTCCCGGGGGGACCGCATAGGGAATGAGCAGTTCTTC.

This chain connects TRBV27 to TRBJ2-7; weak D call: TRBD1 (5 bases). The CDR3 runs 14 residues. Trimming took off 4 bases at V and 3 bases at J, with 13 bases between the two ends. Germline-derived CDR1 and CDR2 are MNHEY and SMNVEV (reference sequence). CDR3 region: CASSSRGRDYEQYF. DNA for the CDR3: TGTGCCAGCAGTTCAAGGGGCAGAGACTACGAGCAGTACTTC.

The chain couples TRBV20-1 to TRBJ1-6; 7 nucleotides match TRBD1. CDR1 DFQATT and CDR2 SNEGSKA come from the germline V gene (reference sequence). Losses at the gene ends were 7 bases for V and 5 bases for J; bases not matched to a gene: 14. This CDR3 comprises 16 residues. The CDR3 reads CSVRNHRGPHNSPLHF. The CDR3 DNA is TGCAGTGTCCGCAACCACAGGGGCCCCCATAATTCACCCCTCCACTTT.

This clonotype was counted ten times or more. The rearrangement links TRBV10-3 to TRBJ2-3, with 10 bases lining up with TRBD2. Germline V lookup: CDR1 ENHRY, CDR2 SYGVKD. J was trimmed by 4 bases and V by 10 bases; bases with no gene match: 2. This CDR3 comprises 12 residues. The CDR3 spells CATAGGSDTQYF. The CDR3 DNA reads TGTGCCACAGCGGGGGGGTCAGATACGCAGTATTTT.

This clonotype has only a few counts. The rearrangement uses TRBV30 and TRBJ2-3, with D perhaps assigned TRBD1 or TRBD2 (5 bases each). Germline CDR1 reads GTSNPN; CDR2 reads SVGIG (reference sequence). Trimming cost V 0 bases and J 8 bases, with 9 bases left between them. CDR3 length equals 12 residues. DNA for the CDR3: TGTGCCTGGAGTGTACGGGGCGGTACGCAGTATTTT. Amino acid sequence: CAWSVRGGTQYF.

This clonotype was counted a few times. CDR3 loop: CASSSRPGLAAYRDEQFF. The CDR3 DNA follows: TGCGCCAGCAGCTCACGTCCGGGACTAGCGGCTTATAGGGATGAGCAGTTCTTC. The chain employs TRBV4-1 and TRBJ2-1; TRBD2 agrees at 11 bases. The CDR3 has 18 residues. Germline lookup yields CDR1 MGHRA and CDR2 YSYEKL. After removal of 5 bases from V and 8 bases from J, the junction contained 17 bases not matched to a gene.

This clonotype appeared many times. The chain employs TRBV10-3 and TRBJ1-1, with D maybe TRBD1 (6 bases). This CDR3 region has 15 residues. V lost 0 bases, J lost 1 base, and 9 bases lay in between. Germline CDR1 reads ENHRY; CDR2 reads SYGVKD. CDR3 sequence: CAISESGAGNTEAFF. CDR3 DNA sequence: TGTGCCATCAGTGAGTCGGGGGCGGGGAACACTGAAGCTTTCTTT.

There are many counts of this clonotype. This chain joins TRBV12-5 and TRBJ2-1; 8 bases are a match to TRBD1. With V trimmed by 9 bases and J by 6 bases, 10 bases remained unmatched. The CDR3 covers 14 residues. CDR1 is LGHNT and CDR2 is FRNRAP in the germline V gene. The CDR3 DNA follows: TGTGCTAGCTCCAAGGACAGGGTAGTCAATGAGCAGTTCTTC. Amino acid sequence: CASSKDRVVNEQFF.

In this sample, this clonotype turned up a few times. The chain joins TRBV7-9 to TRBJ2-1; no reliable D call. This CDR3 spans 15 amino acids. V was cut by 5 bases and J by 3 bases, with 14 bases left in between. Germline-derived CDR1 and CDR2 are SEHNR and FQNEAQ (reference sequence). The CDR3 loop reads CASSPTLGFYNEQFF. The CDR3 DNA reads TGTGCCAGCAGCCCTACGTTGGGGTTCTACAATGAGCAGTTCTTC.

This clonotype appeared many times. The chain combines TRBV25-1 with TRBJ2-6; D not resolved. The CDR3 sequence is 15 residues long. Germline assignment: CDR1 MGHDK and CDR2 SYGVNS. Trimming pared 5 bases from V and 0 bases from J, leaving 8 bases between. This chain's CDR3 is CASSLRSSGANVLTF. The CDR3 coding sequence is TGTGCCAGCAGTTTGAGGAGCTCTGGGGCCAACGTCCTGACTTTC. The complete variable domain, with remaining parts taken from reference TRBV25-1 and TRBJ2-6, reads EADIYQTPRYLVIGTGKKITLECSQTMGHDKMYWYQQDPGMELHLIHYSYGVNSTEKGDLSSESTVSRIRTEHFPLTLESARPSHTSQYLCASSLRSSGANVLTFGAGSRLTVL.

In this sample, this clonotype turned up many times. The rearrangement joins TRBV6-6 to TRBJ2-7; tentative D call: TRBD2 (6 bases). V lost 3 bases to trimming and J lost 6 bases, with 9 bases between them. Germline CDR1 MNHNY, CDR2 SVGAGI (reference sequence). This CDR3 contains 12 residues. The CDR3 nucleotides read TGTGCCAGCAGTTATGGGGGAGGCGAGCAGTACTTC. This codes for CASSYGGGEQYF.

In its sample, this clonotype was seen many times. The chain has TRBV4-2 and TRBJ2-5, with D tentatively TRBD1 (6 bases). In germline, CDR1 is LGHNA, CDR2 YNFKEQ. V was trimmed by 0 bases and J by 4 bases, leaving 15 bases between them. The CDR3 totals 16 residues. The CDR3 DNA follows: TGTGCCAGCAGCCAAGATGATCAGGGGACCGGAGAGACCCAGTACTTC. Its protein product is CASSQDDQGTGETQYF.

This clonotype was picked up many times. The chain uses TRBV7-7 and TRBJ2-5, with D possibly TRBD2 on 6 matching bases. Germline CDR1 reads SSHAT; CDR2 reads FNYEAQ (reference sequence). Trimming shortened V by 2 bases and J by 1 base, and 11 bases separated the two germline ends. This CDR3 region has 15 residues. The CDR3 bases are TGTGCCAGCAGCTTACAGGGACTGAGCCAAGAGACCCAGTACTTC. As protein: CASSLQGLSQETQYF.

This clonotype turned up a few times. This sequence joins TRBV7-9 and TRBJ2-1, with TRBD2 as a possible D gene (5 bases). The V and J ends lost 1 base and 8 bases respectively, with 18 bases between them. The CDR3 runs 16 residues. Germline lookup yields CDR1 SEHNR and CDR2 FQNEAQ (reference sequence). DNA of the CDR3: TGTGCCAGCAGCTTAGGGGAGTCTATAGCCGGCGATGAGCAGTTCTTC. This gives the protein CASSLGESIAGDEQFF.

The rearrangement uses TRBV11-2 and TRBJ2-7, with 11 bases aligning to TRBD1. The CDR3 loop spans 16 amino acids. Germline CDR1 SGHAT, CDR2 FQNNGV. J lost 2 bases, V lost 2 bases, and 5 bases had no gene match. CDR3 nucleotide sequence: TGTGCCAGCAGCTTATTTGCGGGACAGGGGGCCTACGAGCAGTACTTC. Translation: CASSLFAGQGAYEQYF.

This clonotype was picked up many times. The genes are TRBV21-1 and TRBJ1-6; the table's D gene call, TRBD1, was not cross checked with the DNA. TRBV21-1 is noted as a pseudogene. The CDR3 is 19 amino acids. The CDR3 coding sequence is TGTGCCAGCAGCAAAGCCACAGGAAACCCGAGCTCCTATAATTCACCCCTCCACTTT. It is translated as CASSKATGNPSSYNSPLHF.

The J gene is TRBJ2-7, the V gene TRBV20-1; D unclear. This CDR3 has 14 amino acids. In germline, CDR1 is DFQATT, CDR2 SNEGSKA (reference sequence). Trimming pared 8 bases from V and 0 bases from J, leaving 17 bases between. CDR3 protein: CSPTPHGSSYEQYF. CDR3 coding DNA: TGCAGTCCCACTCCCCATGGAAGCTCCTACGAGCAGTACTTC.

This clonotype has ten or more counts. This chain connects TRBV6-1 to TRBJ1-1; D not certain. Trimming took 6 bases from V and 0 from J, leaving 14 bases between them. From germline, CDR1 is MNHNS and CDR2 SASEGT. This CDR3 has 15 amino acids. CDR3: CASSLPGRLNTEAFF. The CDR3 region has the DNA TGTGCCAGCAGCCTCCCTGGACGGCTGAACACTGAAGCTTTCTTT.

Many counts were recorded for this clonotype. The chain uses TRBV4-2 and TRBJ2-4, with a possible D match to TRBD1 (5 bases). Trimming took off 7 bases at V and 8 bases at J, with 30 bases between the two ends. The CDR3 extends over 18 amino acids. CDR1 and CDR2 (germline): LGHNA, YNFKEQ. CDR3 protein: CASTPLGRQTVKSDIQYF. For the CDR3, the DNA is TGTGCCAGCACCCCTCTTGGACGACAGACCGTCAAGAGTGACATTCAGTACTTC.

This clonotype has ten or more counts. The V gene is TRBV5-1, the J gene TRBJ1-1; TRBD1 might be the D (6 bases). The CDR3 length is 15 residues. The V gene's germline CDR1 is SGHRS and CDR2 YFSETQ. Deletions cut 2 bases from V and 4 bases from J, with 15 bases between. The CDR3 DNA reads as TGCGCCAGCAGCTTCGGTGGAGGGGGAGGCACTGAAGCTTTCTTT. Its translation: CASSFGGGGGTEAFF.

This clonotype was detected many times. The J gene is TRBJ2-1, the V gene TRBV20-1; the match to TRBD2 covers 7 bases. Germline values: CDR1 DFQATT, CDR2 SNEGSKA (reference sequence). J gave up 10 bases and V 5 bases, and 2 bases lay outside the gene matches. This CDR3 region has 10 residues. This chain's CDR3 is CSALAEEQFF. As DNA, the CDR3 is TGCAGTGCTCTAGCGGAAGAGCAGTTCTTC.

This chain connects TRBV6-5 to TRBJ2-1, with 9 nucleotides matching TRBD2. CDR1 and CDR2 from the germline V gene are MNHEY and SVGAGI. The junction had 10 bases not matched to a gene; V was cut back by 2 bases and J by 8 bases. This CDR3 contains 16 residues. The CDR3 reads CASSYPGTSRGHEQFF. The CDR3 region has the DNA TGTGCCAGCAGTTACCCCGGGACTAGCAGGGGCCATGAGCAGTTCTTC.

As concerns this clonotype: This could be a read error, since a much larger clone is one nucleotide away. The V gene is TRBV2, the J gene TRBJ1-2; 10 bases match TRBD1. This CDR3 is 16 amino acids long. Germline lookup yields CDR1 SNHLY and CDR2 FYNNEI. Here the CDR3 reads CASAPGQGLIRYDYTF. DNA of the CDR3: TGTGCCAGCGCCCCGGGACAGGGGTTAATACGCTATGACTACACCTTC.

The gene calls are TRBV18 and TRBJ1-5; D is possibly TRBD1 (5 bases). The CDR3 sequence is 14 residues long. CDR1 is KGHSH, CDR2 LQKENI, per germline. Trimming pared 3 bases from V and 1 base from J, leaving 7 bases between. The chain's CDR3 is CASSPQGSNQPQHF. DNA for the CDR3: TGTGCCAGCTCACCTCAGGGAAGCAATCAGCCCCAGCATTTT.

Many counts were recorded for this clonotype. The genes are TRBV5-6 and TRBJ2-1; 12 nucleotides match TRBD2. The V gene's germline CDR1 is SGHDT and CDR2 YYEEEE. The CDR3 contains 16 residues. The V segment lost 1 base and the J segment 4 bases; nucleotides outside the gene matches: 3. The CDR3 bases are TGTGCCAGCAGCTTGTACCTAGCGGGGGGGTACAATGAGCAGTTCTTC. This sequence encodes CASSLYLAGGYNEQFF.

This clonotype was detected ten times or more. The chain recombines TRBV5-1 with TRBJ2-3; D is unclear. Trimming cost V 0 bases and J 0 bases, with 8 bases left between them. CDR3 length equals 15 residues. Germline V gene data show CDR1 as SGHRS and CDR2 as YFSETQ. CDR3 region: CASSLGPASTDTQYF. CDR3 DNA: TGCGCCAGCAGCTTGGGCCCAGCGAGCACAGATACGCAGTATTTT. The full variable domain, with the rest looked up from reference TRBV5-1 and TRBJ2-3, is KAGVTQTPRYLIKTRGQQVTLSCSPISGHRSVSWYQQTPGQGLQFLFEYFSETQRNKGNFPGRFSGRQFSNSRSEMNVSTLELGDSALYLCASSLGPASTDTQYFGPGTRLTVL.

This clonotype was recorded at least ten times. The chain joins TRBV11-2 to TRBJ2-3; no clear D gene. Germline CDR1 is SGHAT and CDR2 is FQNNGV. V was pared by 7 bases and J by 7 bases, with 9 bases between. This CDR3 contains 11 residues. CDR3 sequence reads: CASTQFNTQYF. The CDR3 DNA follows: TGTGCCAGCACTCAATTTAATACGCAGTATTTT.

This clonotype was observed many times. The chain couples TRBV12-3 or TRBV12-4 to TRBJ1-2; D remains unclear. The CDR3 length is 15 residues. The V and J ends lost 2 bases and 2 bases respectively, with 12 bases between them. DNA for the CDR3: TGTGCCAGCAGTTTATACCCGAGTGAGAACTATGGCTACACCTTC. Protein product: CASSLYPSENYGYTF.

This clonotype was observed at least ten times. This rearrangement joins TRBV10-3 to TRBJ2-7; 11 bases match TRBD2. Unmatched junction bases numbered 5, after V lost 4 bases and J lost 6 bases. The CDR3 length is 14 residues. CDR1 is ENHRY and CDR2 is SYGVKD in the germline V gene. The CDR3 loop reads CAISALAGAGEQYF. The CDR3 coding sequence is TGTGCCATCAGTGCACTAGCGGGGGCCGGCGAGCAGTACTTC.

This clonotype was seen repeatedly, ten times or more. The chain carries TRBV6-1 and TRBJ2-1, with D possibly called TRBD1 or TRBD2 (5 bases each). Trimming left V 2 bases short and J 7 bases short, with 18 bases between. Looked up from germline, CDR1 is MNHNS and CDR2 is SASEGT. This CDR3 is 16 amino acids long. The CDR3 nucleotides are TGTGCCAGCAGTGAAAGGTCCGAGGGGTTAGGGAATGAGCAGTTCTTC. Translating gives CASSERSEGLGNEQFF.

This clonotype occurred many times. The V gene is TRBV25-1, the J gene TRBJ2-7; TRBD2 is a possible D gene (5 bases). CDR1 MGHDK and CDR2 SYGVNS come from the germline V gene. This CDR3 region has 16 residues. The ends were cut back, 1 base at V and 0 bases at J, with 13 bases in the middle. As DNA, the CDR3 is TGTGCCAGCAGTGAATTGAGTAGCGACCCCTCCTACGAGCAGTACTTC. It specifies CASSELSSDPSYEQYF.